The 19 T cell receptor beta chains given below trace back to one sample, sequenced in a study of PD-L1 blockade in urothelial cancer. The sample's time point: peripheral blood 6 weeks after treatment start. The data were produced by immunoSEQ multiplex PCR, yet TCRdb's version contains in-frame clones alone and is incomplete. The table lists 40,000 to 55,000 clones, about 90% of them singletons, with about 7.3% in the top ten. The source material was PBMCs, sampled around atezolizumab (anti-PD-L1) treatment. These receptors all stem from a man in his sixties or seventies with urothelial cancer.

V usage is TRBV9 and J usage is TRBJ2-2, with a possible D match to TRBD1 (5 bases). V was pared by 4 bases and J by 4 bases, with 11 bases between. CDR1 is SGDLS, CDR2 YYNGEE, per germline. The length of the CDR3 is 14 residues. The CDR3 DNA reads TGTGCCAGCAGCCCCCGACAGCGCACCGGGGAGCTGTTTTTT. Translating gives CASSPRQRTGELFF.

This chain links TRBV19 with TRBJ2-1; D possibly corresponds to TRBD2 (7 bases). The CDR3 has 16 residues. The germline V and J ends were trimmed by 4 bases and 4 bases, with 17 bases remaining between them. Germline loops: CDR1 LNHDA, CDR2 SQIVND (reference sequence). CDR3 in amino acids: CASSTGGGRGYNEQFF. CDR3 nucleotide sequence: TGTGCCAGTAGTACAGGAGGGGGGAGGGGATACAATGAGCAGTTCTTC. The full variable domain, rest sourced from reference TRBV19 and TRBJ2-1, is DGGITQSPKYLFRKEGQNVTLSCEQNLNHDAMYWYRQDPGQGLRLIYYSQIVNDFQKGDIAEGYSVSREKKESFPLTVTSAQKNPTAFYLCASSTGGGRGYNEQFFGPGTRLTVL.

The chain links TRBV5-4 to TRBJ2-7; no clear D gene. The CDR3 has 16 amino acids. Trimming left V 1 base short and J 0 bases short, with 14 bases between. Germline V gene data show CDR1 as SGHNT and CDR2 as YYREEE (reference sequence). The CDR3 sequence is CASSLSASKSSYEQYF. The CDR3 DNA is TGTGCCAGCAGCTTGAGTGCCAGTAAAAGCTCCTACGAGCAGTACTTC.

In its sample, this clone was seen once. The chain employs TRBV5-4 and TRBJ2-6, with 10 bases aligning to TRBD2. CDR3 length: 17 residues. With 4 bases clipped from V and 4 bases from J, the junction kept 8 bases outside the gene matches. Germline assignment: CDR1 SGHNT and CDR2 YYREEE (reference sequence). CDR3 sequence: CASSTGTSASGANVLTF. The CDR3 coding sequence is TGTGCCAGCAGCACCGGGACTAGCGCCTCGGGGGCCAACGTCCTGACTTTC.

This rearrangement joins TRBV11-2 to TRBJ2-1, with D possibly TRBD2 on 6 matching bases. There are 16 residues in the CDR3. V was shortened by 8 bases and J by 4 bases, with 21 bases between the two germline ends. Germline V gives CDR1 SGHAT, CDR2 FQNNGV. CDR3: CASASVKRATYNEQFF. CDR3 DNA: TGTGCCAGCGCATCTGTGAAGCGGGCTACTTACAATGAGCAGTTCTTC.

V and J are TRBV6-5 and TRBJ2-1; D is possibly TRBD1 (5 bases). This CDR3 has 16 amino acids. The V gene's germline CDR1 is MNHEY and CDR2 SVGAGI. The V end lost 2 bases, the J end lost 5 bases, and 16 bases lay between the germline ends. The CDR3 region is CASSYGRTPRNNEQFF. The CDR3, as DNA: TGTGCCAGCAGTTACGGACGGACACCGCGGAACAATGAGCAGTTCTTC.

This clone has a single count. The chain has TRBV2 and TRBJ2-7; tentatively, D is TRBD1 (5 bases). The V gene lost 4 bases and the J gene lost 6 bases, with 13 bases spanning the gap. The CDR3 has 13 amino acids. CDR1 SNHLY and CDR2 FYNNEI come from the germline V gene. The CDR3, as DNA: TGTGCCAGCAGTGTGGGGCCAGCCGGCGAGCAGTACTTC. Residues: CASSVGPAGEQYF.

The gene calls are TRBV4-1 and TRBJ2-1; 14 bases are shared with TRBD2. The CDR3 extends over 15 amino acids. Germline CDR1 MGHRA, CDR2 YSYEKL. The ends lost 4 bases at V and 8 bases at J; junction bases unmatched: 4. The CDR3 bases are TGCGCCAGCAGCCCGGGACTAGCGGGAGCGTATGAGCAGTTCTTC. Translated: CASSPGLAGAYEQFF.

The rearrangement joins TRBV10-3 to TRBJ2-1; 12 bases are a match to TRBD2. Trimming removed 6 bases from V and 6 bases from J; junction bases left unmatched: 24. This CDR3 is built from 21 residues. Germline assignment: CDR1 ENHRY and CDR2 SYGVKD. CDR3 DNA sequence: TGTGCCATCAGAATACAGGGGGCGCAGACTAGCGGGAGTTACCAATTCAATGAGCAGTTCTTC. Residues: CAIRIQGAQTSGSYQFNEQFF.

J is TRBJ2-1 and V is TRBV6-1; TRBD1 is a possible D gene (7 bases). V was pared by 4 bases and J by 2 bases, with 15 bases between. Germline V gene sequence: CDR1 MNHNS, CDR2 SASEGT. The CDR3 runs 16 residues. CDR3 sequence (DNA): TGTGCCAGCAGTGCTGACCAGGGGGGCGCCTACAATGAGCAGTTCTTC. Translation: CASSADQGGAYNEQFF.

The rearrangement uses TRBV28 and TRBJ1-1; possibly TRBD1 for D (6 bases). CDR3 length equals 14 residues. V dropped 3 bases and J dropped 4 bases, with 12 bases sitting between them. Germline V CDR1 and CDR2: MDHEN, SYDVKM. CDR3 sequence (DNA): TGTGCCAGCAGTTTTAGCTTGGGGGCCACTGAAGCTTTCTTT. It translates to CASSFSLGATEAFF.

The chain employs TRBV5-1 and TRBJ2-7, with 12 bases fitting TRBD1. Germline V gives CDR1 SGHRS, CDR2 YFSETQ. The V and J ends lost 5 bases and 7 bases, in that order; junction bases with no gene match: 13. The CDR3 runs 16 residues. CDR3: CASRHDPGQGAWEQYF. CDR3 nucleotides: TGCGCCAGCAGACACGATCCGGGACAGGGGGCGTGGGAGCAGTACTTC.

This chain uses TRBV7-3 with TRBJ2-2; TRBD2 matches 11 bases. The junction had 19 bases not matched to a gene; V was cut back by 5 bases and J by 5 bases. The CDR3 sequence is 20 residues long. CDR1 is SGHTA, CDR2 FQGTGA, per germline. CDR3 DNA: TGTGCCAGCAGCCCCTACCGGCGGGGTAGCGGGAGGGTTCGGACCGGGGAGCTGTTTTTT. This translates into CASSPYRRGSGRVRTGELFF.

The genes are TRBV19 and TRBJ2-4, with unresolved D. V lost 6 bases to trimming and J lost 1 base, with 10 bases between them. This CDR3 has 14 amino acids. CDR1 and CDR2 (germline): LNHDA, SQIVND (reference sequence). CDR3 amino acids: CASSFLGAKNIQYF. The CDR3 DNA follows: TGTGCCAGTAGCTTCTTGGGCGCCAAAAACATTCAGTACTTC.

The chain links TRBV5-6 to TRBJ1-2, with 7 positions matching TRBD1. The V and J ends lost 4 bases and 0 bases, in that order; junction bases with no gene match: 3. This CDR3 has 14 residues. Germline-derived CDR1 and CDR2 are SGHDT and YYEEEE. CDR3 sequence (DNA): TGTGCCAGCAGCCCCGGACAGGCTAACTATGGCTACACCTTC. It is translated as CASSPGQANYGYTF.

V usage is TRBV6-5 and J usage is TRBJ1-2, with D possibly matching TRBD1 (5 bases). Trimming removed 7 bases from V and 2 bases from J, with 14 bases in between. This CDR3 comprises 14 residues. Germline V gene data show CDR1 as MNHEY and CDR2 as SVGAGI. DNA of the CDR3: TGTGCCAGCACCCGAACCGGGGGAAACTATGGCTACACCTTC. It translates to CASTRTGGNYGYTF.

This chain links TRBV9 with TRBJ2-1; 8 nucleotides match TRBD2. This CDR3 comprises 16 residues. V shed 0 bases and J 5 bases; nucleotides not matched to a gene: 7. Per germline, CDR1 SGDLS and CDR2 YYNGEE. The CDR3 reads CASSVDQREPHNEQFF. CDR3 DNA: TGTGCCAGCAGCGTAGATCAGCGGGAGCCCCACAATGAGCAGTTCTTC.

The gene calls are TRBV6-1 and TRBJ1-2; TRBD1 is a possible D gene (6 bases). Looked up from germline, CDR1 is MNHNS and CDR2 is SASEGT. V was cut by 3 bases and J by 4 bases, with 6 bases left in between. The length of the CDR3 is 12 residues. CDR3 residues: CASSETGYGYTF. CDR3 nucleotide sequence: TGTGCCAGCAGTGAGACAGGCTATGGCTACACCTTC.

J is TRBJ2-1 and V is TRBV25-1; a possible D gene is TRBD2 (5 bases). The germline V gene encodes CDR1 MGHDK and CDR2 SYGVNS. Deletions cut 6 bases from V and 4 bases from J, with 16 bases between. This CDR3 contains 15 residues. The CDR3 bases are TGTGCCAGCAGCTTACCGGTAGCGCCTTACAATGAGCAGTTCTTC. Translating it yields CASSLPVAPYNEQFF.